The 13 T cell receptor beta chains below were found in one sample sequenced in a study of cytomegalovirus exposure and HLA in healthy donors. PCR primers comprised 60 Vbeta and 13 Jbeta primers. Generated by immunoSEQ multiplex PCR, the TCRdb table keeps only in-frame clones and is missing some. Among about 140,000 clones listed, around 79% were seen once. What was sequenced was PBMCs. These receptors all come from a man between 18 and 35 years old in good health and CMV-seronegative.

In its sample, this clone was seen a few times. The rearrangement joins TRBV2 to TRBJ1-5, with D possibly being TRBD1 (5 bases). Germline V gene sequence: CDR1 SNHLY, CDR2 FYNNEI. This CDR3 spans 13 amino acids. V lost 11 bases to trimming and J lost 0 bases, with 11 bases between them. The CDR3 DNA sequence: TGTGCCTGCGGGGGAAATAGCAATCAGCCCCAGCATTTT. Its translation is CACGGNSNQPQHF. The whole variable domain, remainder taken from reference TRBV2 and TRBJ1-5, is EPEVTQTPSHQVTQMGQEVILRCVPISNHLYFYWYRQILGQKVEFLVSFYNNEISEKSEIFDDQFSVERPDGSNFTLKIRSTKLEDSAMYFCACGGNSNQPQHFGDGTRLSIL.

The genes are TRBV7-2 and TRBJ2-7; 10 bases are a match to TRBD1. The length of the CDR3 is 17 residues. After removal of 0 bases from V and 2 bases from J, the junction contained 7 bases not matched to a gene. Germline V gene sequence: CDR1 SGHTA, CDR2 FQGNSA. This chain's CDR3 is CASSLARQGARPYEQYF. The CDR3 DNA follows: TGTGCCAGCAGCTTAGCCCGACAGGGGGCGAGGCCCTACGAGCAGTACTTC.

The genes are TRBV6-1 and TRBJ1-4; TRBD1 matches at 9 bases. V lost 6 bases and J lost 7; bases outside the gene matches: 9. The CDR3 contains 15 residues. Germline V gene sequence: CDR1 MNHNS, CDR2 SASEGT. CDR3 loop: CASRKQGALGEKLFF. CDR3 nucleotide sequence: TGTGCCAGCAGGAAACAGGGGGCGCTTGGTGAAAAACTGTTTTTT.

The gene calls are TRBV6-5 and TRBJ2-7; 8 bases fit TRBD1. Per germline, CDR1 MNHEY and CDR2 SVGAGI. This CDR3 contains 14 residues. V lost 9 bases and J lost 1; bases outside the gene matches: 8. The CDR3 here is CASTRGQGSYEQYF. In nucleotides, the CDR3 is TGTGCCAGTACAAGAGGACAGGGTTCCTACGAGCAGTACTTC.

This chain links TRBV4-3 with TRBJ2-5; D perhaps matches TRBD1 (6 bases). The DNA end is a closer match to TRBJ2-7, so the J assignment may be wrong. This CDR3 region has 16 residues. Germline lookup yields CDR1 LGHNA and CDR2 YSLEER. The CDR3 loop is CASSQDWTVPSYEQYF. The CDR3 nucleotides are TGCGCCAGCAGCCAAGATTGGACAGTACCGTCCTACGAGCAGTACTTC.

The chain links TRBV9 to TRBJ2-3, with 10 positions matching TRBD1. V shed 6 bases and J 2 bases; nucleotides not matched to a gene: 6. This CDR3 has 15 residues. Germline loops: CDR1 SGDLS, CDR2 YYNGEE. As DNA, the CDR3 is TGTGCCAGCACCTGGGGACAGGGGAACACAGATACGCAGTATTTT. Protein sequence: CASTWGQGNTDTQYF.

The CDR3 loop is CATQQGAHQPQHF. The CDR3 DNA follows: TGTGCCACCCAACAGGGGGCTCATCAGCCCCAGCATTTT. V gene TRBV15 combines with J gene TRBJ1-5, with 9 nucleotides matching TRBD1. This CDR3 has 13 amino acids. Unmatched junction bases numbered 4, after V lost 8 bases and J lost 5 bases. CDR1 and CDR2 (germline): LNHNV, YYDKDF (reference sequence).

The gene calls are TRBV12-5 and TRBJ1-2, with D possibly TRBD1 on 6 matching bases. Germline V lookup: CDR1 LGHNT, CDR2 FRNRAP. Trimming removed 6 bases at V and 5 bases at J, with 13 bases between. The CDR3 has 13 amino acids. Here the CDR3 DNA reads TGTGCTAGTGGGTCACAGGGAAGGTATGGCTACACCTTC. It specifies CASGSQGRYGYTF.

The gene calls are TRBV4-3 and TRBJ1-3; no reliable D call. The CDR3 has 15 residues. V gave up 2 bases and J gave up 0 bases, with 8 bases separating them. The germline V gene encodes CDR1 LGHNA and CDR2 YSLEER. This CDR3 is CASSQRGSSGNTIYF. CDR3 coding DNA: TGCGCCAGCAGCCAACGCGGGTCCTCTGGAAACACCATATATTTT.

The V gene is TRBV12-5, the J gene TRBJ1-2; 8 positions match TRBD1. With V trimmed by 1 base and J by 0 bases, 1 base remained unmatched. Germline values: CDR1 LGHNT, CDR2 FRNRAP. The CDR3 is 15 residues long. The CDR3 bases are TGTGCTAGTGGTTTGGAGACAGGGGCTAACTATGGCTACACCTTC. Residues: CASGLETGANYGYTF. The variable domain in full, with the rest retrieved from reference TRBV12-5 and TRBJ1-2, is DARVTQTPRHKVTEMGQEVTMRCQPILGHNTVFWYRQTMMQGLELLAYFRNRAPLDDSGMPKDRFSAEMPDATLATLKIQPSEPRDSAVYFCASGLETGANYGYTFGSGTRLTVV.

The genes are TRBV19 and TRBJ1-1; TRBD1 matches 9 bases. Losses at the gene ends were 7 bases for V and 2 bases for J; bases not matched to a gene: 2. The germline V gene has CDR1 LNHDA and CDR2 SQIVND (reference sequence). The CDR3 has 13 residues. DNA for the CDR3: TGTGCCAGTATGGGACAGGGCAACACTGAAGCTTTCTTT. It yields the protein CASMGQGNTEAFF.

This chain uses TRBV5-1 with TRBJ2-2, with D perhaps TRBD2 (5 bases). V was cut by 0 bases and J by 1 base, with 7 bases left in between. The CDR3 length is 15 residues. CDR1 is SGHRS, CDR2 YFSETQ, per germline. CDR3 in DNA: TGCGCCAGCAGCTTGGGTGCGGGGAACACCGGGGAGCTGTTTTTT. This codes for CASSLGAGNTGELFF.

This chain uses TRBV7-2 with TRBJ2-7, with 9 bases that match TRBD2. Germline V lookup: CDR1 SGHTA, CDR2 FQGNSA. This CDR3 has 15 residues. The J segment lost 4 bases and the V segment lost 4 bases, leaving 8 bases of the junction unmatched. CDR3 region: CASSSSSGGPYEQYF. In DNA, the CDR3 is TGTGCCAGCAGCTCAAGTAGCGGGGGACCTTACGAGCAGTACTTC.